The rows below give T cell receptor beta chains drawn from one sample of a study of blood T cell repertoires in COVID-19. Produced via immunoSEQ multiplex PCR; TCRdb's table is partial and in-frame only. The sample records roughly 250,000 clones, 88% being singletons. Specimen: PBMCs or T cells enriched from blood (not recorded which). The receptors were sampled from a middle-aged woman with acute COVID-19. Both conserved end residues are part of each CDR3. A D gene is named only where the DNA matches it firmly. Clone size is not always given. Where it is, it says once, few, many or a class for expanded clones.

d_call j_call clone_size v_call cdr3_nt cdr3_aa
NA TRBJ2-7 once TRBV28 TGTGCCAGCAGTTCCCTATCAGGCTCCTACGAGCAGTACTTC CASSSLSGSYEQYF
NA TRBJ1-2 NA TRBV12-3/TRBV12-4 TGTGCCAGCACCGCGAGGAGTATCAGCGGCTACACCTTC CASTARSISGYTF
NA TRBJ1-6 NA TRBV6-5 TGTGCCAGCAGTTTCCAGGATAATTCACCCCTCCACTTT CASSFQDNSPLHF
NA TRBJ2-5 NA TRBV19 TGTGCCAGTAGTACGACAGCCACCCAAGAGACCCAGTACTTC CASSTTATQETQYF
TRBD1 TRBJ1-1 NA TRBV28 TGTGCCAGCAGTGACAGGGGGGACACTGAAGCTTTCTTT CASSDRGDTEAFF
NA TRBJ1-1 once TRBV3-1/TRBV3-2 TGTGCCAGCAGCCAATTGGGGCAGGGTTCTTTTGCTGAAGCTTTCTTT CASSQLGQGSFAEAFF
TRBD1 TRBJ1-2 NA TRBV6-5 TGTGCCAGCACGCAGGGGGCGGGCTATGGCTACACCTTC CASTQGAGYGYTF
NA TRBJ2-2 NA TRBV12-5 TGTGCTAGTGGTTTGGTCGTCATTGGGACATTCACCGGGGAGCTGTTTTTT CASGLVVIGTFTGELFF
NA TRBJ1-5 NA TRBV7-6 TGTGCCAGCAGCTCAAAAGCGAGACAGGCAGGTCAGCCCCAGCATTTT CASSSKARQAGQPQHF
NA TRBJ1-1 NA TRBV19 TGTGCCAGTAGTATACAACAGGGCCCCACTGAAGCTTTCTTT CASSIQQGPTEAFF
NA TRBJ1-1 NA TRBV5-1 TGCGCCAGCAGCTTGGTTGAGGGCAGAAGAGCCACTGAAGCTTTCTTT CASSLVEGRRATEAFF
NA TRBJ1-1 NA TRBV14 TGTGCCAGCTCCGAGGGGGTTTATACTGAAGCTTTCTTT CASSEGVYTEAFF
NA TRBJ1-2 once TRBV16 TGTGCCAGCAGCCAAAACGCCAGGGTCTTCAGTGGCTACACCTTC CASSQNARVFSGYTF
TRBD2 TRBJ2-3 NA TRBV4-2 TGTGCCAGCAGCCGAGAGGGACTAGCGGGAGTCGAGACAGATACGCAGTATTTT CASSREGLAGVETDTQYF
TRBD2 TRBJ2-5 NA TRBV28 TGTGCCAGCAGTTTTCTGACTAGCGGGAGAGAGACCCAGTACTTC CASSFLTSGRETQYF
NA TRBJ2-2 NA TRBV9 TGTGCCAGCAGCCATCGACAGAACACCGGGGAGCTGTTTTTT CASSHRQNTGELFF
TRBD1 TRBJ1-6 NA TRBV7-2 TGTGCCAGCAGCTTAGTGCGTGGACAGGGCGGATCACCCCTCCACTTT CASSLVRGQGGSPLHF
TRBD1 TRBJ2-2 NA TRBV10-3 TGTGCCATCAGACGGACAGGGACAAACACCGGGGAGCTGTTTTTT CAIRRTGTNTGELFF
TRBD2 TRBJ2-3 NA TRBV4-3 TGCGCCAGCAGCCAAGGGGTTAGCGGGATCACAGATACGCAGTATTTT CASSQGVSGITDTQYF
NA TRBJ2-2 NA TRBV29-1 TGCAGCGCACCGGGACTTTCCACCGGGGAGCTGTTTTTT CSAPGLSTGELFF
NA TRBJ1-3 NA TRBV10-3 TGTGCCATCAGTGAGGGGGCAACAGGAAACACCATATATTTT CAISEGATGNTIYF
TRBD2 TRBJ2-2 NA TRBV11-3 TGTGCCAGCAGCGACCCTTCTAGCGGGAGGTTTGCCGGGGAGCTGTTTTTT CASSDPSSGRFAGELFF
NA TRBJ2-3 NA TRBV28 TGTGCCAGCAGTTTATTTGGACTATCATCTGGCACAGATACGCAGTATTTT CASSLFGLSSGTDTQYF
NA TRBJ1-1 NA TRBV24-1 TGTGCCACCAGTGATTCACCGCTGACCTCGGGGTCTTTCTTT CATSDSPLTSGSFF
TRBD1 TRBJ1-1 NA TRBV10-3 TGTGCCATCAGTGAGCTTCGGAACAGGGGCAACACTGAAGCTTTCTTT CAISELRNRGNTEAFF
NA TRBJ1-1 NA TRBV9 TGTGCCAGCAGCCCAAGACCGAGGGACACTGAAGCTTTCTTT CASSPRPRDTEAFF
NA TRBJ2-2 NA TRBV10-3 TGTGCCATCAGTGATACGTCAGCGAACACCGGGGAGCTGTTTTTT CAISDTSANTGELFF
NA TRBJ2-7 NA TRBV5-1 TGCGCCAGCAGCCAACAGGGAGAAGGGCTCTACGAGCAGTACTTC CASSQQGEGLYEQYF
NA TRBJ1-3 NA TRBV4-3 TGCGCCAGCAGCCCGTGGGAGGAAGGAGCTGGAAACACCATATATTTT CASSPWEEGAGNTIYF
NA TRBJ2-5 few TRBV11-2 TGTGCCAGCAGCTTGAGCGGTGAGACCCAGTACTTC CASSLSGETQYF
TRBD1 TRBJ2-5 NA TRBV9 TGTGCCAGCAGCACCGGGACAGAGCAACAAGAGACCCAGTACTTC CASSTGTEQQETQYF
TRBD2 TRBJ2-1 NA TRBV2 TGTGCCAGCAGTTACGGACTAGTGGGTAATGAGCAGTTCTTC CASSYGLVGNEQFF
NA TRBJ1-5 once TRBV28 TGTGCCAGCAGTCCCACCCCCCAGGGATATAGCAATCAGCCCCAGCATTTT CASSPTPQGYSNQPQHF
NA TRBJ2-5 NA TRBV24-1 TGTGCCACCAGTGCCCCGAGGCCACAAGAGACCCAGTACTTC CATSAPRPQETQYF
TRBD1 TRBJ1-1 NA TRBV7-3 TGTGCCAGCAGCTTTGGGGACAGGGGACCTGAAGCTTTCTTT CASSFGDRGPEAFF
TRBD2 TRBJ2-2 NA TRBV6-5 TGTGCCAGCAGACTAGCGGGAGCGATCGGGGAGCTGTTTTTT CASRLAGAIGELFF
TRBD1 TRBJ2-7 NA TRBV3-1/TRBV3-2 TGTGCCAGCAGCCAAGGGGACAGGCCCTACGAGCAGTACTTC CASSQGDRPYEQYF
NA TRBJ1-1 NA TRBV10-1 TGCGCCTTTAGTGGGGGGGGTATCAACACTGAAGCTTTCTTT CAFSGGGINTEAFF
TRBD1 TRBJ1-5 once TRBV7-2 TGTGCCAGCAGCTTAGTGACAGGGGATCAGCCCCAGCATTTT CASSLVTGDQPQHF
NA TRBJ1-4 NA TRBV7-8 TGTGCCAGCAGCTTGAGGTGGAGGGATGAAAAACTGTTTTTT CASSLRWRDEKLFF
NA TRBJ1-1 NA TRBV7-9 TGTGCCAGCAGCTTCGATTCCGGGTTAACTGAAGCTTTCTTT CASSFDSGLTEAFF
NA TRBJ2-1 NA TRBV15 TGTGCCACCAGCAGAGATTTGAGCGGAAGCTCCTACAATGAGCAGTTCTTC CATSRDLSGSSYNEQFF
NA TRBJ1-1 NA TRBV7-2 TGTGCCAGCAGCTCCAATTGGTGGGGAGGGACTGAAGCTTTCTTT CASSSNWWGGTEAFF
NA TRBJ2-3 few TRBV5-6 TGTGCCAGCAGCTTGGTGGGAGGTGGAACAGATACGCAGTATTTT CASSLVGGGTDTQYF
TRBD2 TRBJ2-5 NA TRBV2 TGTGCCAGCAGTGAAGCTTGGGCTAGCGGGAGTTCTGGTACAGGCGAGACCCAGTACTTC CASSEAWASGSSGTGETQYF
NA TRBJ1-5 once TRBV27 TGTGCCAGCAGTTTATCAGGGGGGGTGAGCAATCAGCCCCAGCATTTT CASSLSGGVSNQPQHF
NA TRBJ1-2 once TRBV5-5 TGTGCCAGCACCCCTGATATGGGGGCAGGCTACACCTTC CASTPDMGAGYTF
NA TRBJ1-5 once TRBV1 TGCACCAGCAGCCAAGATAAGAAACATAGCAATCAGCCCCAGCATTTT CTSSQDKKHSNQPQHF
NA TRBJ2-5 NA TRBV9 TGTGCCAGCAGCGATCGAAGCGGCCAAGAGACCCAGTACTTC CASSDRSGQETQYF
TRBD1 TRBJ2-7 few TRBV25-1 TGTGCCAGCAGAGACAGGGGCCTCTACGAGCAGTACTTC CASRDRGLYEQYF
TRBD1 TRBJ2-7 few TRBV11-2 TGTGCCAGCAGCCCCCAGGGTGGACAGGGCTCCTACGAGCAGTACTTC CASSPQGGQGSYEQYF
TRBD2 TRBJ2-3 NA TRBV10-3 TGTGCCATCAGCCCGCCGGGACTACCGCAGTATTTT CAISPPGLPQYF
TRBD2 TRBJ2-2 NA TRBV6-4 TGTGCCAGCAGCCTTCACTCTAGCGGGAGAGAAGGGAAGCTGTTTTTT CASSLHSSGREGKLFF
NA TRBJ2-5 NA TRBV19 TGTGCCAGTAGTAGATCGGAAGGGGATCGGGAGACCCAGTACTTC CASSRSEGDRETQYF
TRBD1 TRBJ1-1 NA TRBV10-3 TGTGCCATCAAGGGACAGGGAATGAACACTGAAGCTTTCTTT CAIKGQGMNTEAFF
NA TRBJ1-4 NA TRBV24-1 TGTGCCACCAGTGACGGCACAGGGAATGAAAAACTGTTTTTT CATSDGTGNEKLFF
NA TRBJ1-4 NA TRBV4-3 TGCGCCAGCAGCCAAGTCGGGGGTGGGGAAAAACTGTTTTTT CASSQVGGGEKLFF